This T cell receptor beta chain was sequenced in a study of PD-1 and CTLA-4 blockade in melanoma. Libraries were prepared by immunoSEQ multiplex PCR; TCRdb keeps only in-frame clonotypes and omits some of them. The data hold approximately 33,000 clones, with under 95% observed a single time. Deletions cut 1 base from V and 6 bases from J, with 7 bases between. The CDR3 is 13 amino acids. CDR1 is LNHDA and CDR2 is SQIVND in the germline V gene (reference sequence). The chain uses TRBV19 and TRBJ1-5; unclear D gene. The receptor's source is a human donor with melanoma. Material: CD8+ T cells from peripheral blood, obtained from a patient given anti-PD-1 treatment. In DNA, the CDR3 is TGTGCCAGTAGTATAGCCATCCCTCAGCCCCAGCATTTT. As protein: CASSIAIPQPQHF.